This T cell receptor beta chain emerged from a study of early T cells in non-severe SARS-CoV-2 infection. At the level of the study: Unpaired chains resulted from sequencing bulk RNA of unsorted whole blood. Study-wide results and caveats: Lookups in VDJdb leaned toward anti-spike CD8 responses and missed private and CD4 specificities.

Each cDNA molecule carried a unique molecular identifier. MiXCR, applied by TCRdb to the 5' RACE reads, yields one record per CDR3 protein. The sample records 30,000 to 35,000 distinct CDR3 sequences, 4.1% being singletons. Germline V gene lookup returns CDR1 SSHAT and CDR2 FNYEAQ (reference sequence). CDR3 size: 15 residues. V dropped 5 bases and J dropped 2 bases, with 13 bases sitting between them. This clonotype was recorded many times. What it binds is not known. The sequence was collected from an adult who was a healthcare worker with PCR-confirmed SARS-CoV-2 infection or an uninfected control (not recorded which). The sample comprised whole blood. The chain employs TRBV7-7 and TRBJ2-1; D could derive from TRBD1 or TRBD2 (5 bases each). CDR3 region: CASSPMKGPYNEQFF. The CDR3 nucleotides are TGTGCCAGCAGCCCAATGAAGGGACCCTACAATGAGCAGTTCTTC.